These T cell receptor beta chains were read from a single sample in a study of T cells in Graves' hyperthyroidism and ophthalmopathy. Via MiXCR, TCRdb re-called the multiplex PCR reads, giving one row per CDR3 protein. This table holds 600,000 or so distinct CDR3 sequences, under 20% found once. Sequencing used blood. These receptors were obtained from a woman in her thirties with Graves' hyperthyroidism. The CDR3 runs from the conserved cysteine through the conserved F or W. A D gene is named only where the DNA matches it firmly. The size of a clone is reported for some rows only, either as once, few or many, or as a class for expanded clones.

D gene	J gene	clone size	V gene	CDR3 protein	CDR3 DNA
.	TRBJ1-2	many	TRBV24-1	CATSDEDSYGYTF	TGTGCCACCAGTGACGAGGACAGCTATGGCTACACCTTC
TRBD1	TRBJ2-3	.	TRBV20-1	CSARDLGQGAYTQYF	TGCAGTGCTAGAGATCTCGGACAGGGGGCTTATACGCAGTATTTT
TRBD1	TRBJ2-3	few	TRBV10-2	CASSAGGGPDTQYF	TGCGCCAGCAGTGCAGGGGGTGGACCAGATACGCAGTATTTT
TRBD1	TRBJ1-1	many	TRBV20-1	CSAASGQGNTEAFF	TGCAGTGCAGCCTCGGGACAGGGGAACACTGAAGCTTTCTTT
.	TRBJ2-2	.	TRBV15	CATSRGGGFTGELFF	TGTGCCACCAGCAGAGGAGGAGGGTTCACCGGGGAGCTGTTTTTT
.	TRBJ2-3	.	TRBV20-1	CSTRGSGTDTQYF	TGCAGTACCCGTGGATCTGGCACAGATACGCAGTATTTT
TRBD1	TRBJ1-1	.	TRBV27	CASRTGRGDHTEAFF	TGTGCCAGCAGGACAGGCAGGGGGGATCACACTGAAGCTTTCTTT
TRBD2	TRBJ2-1	many	TRBV6-2/TRBV6-3	CASRQREGGGNEQFF	TGTGCCAGCAGGCAGCGGGAGGGCGGGGGGAATGAGCAGTTCTTC
.	TRBJ1-3	few	TRBV29-1	CSVLAGAGNTIYF	TGCAGCGTTTTAGCGGGGGCCGGAAACACCATATATTTT
.	TRBJ2-2	few	TRBV6-2/TRBV6-3	CASGPGRTGELFF	TGTGCCAGCGGCCCGGGTAGGACCGGGGAGCTGTTTTTT